This T cell receptor beta chain comes out of a study of blood T cell repertoires in COVID-19. Study-wide context: Acute-phase and convalescent COVID-19 samples originated in the United States, Italy and Spain. The analysed material was cDNA or gDNA that came from T cells, B-cell-depleted T cells, or PBMCs.

The CDR3 runs 14 residues. The V end lost 4 bases, the J end lost 0 bases, and 9 bases lay between the germline ends. The germline CDR1 and CDR2 sequences are MGHDK and SYGVNS. Assay: immunoSEQ multiplex PCR; the TCRdb copy retains only in-frame clones and omits some. The data hold roughly 260,000 clones, with roughly 90% observed a single time. A Seattle source enrolled patients during active infection and followed them longitudinally. V usage is TRBV25-1 and J usage is TRBJ1-1; the D is unclear. The sequenced sample was peripheral blood. This clonotype was obtained from a woman younger than 45 with COVID-19, enrolled during active disease. The chain's CDR3 is CASSGAWMNTEAFF. The CDR3 bases are TGTGCCAGCAGTGGGGCCTGGATGAACACTGAAGCTTTCTTT.